This passage covers 15 T cell receptor beta chains from one sample sequenced in a study of T cells after yellow fever vaccination. TCRdb redid the calling of the 5' RACE reads with MiXCR, one entry per CDR3 protein. Counted here are about 73,000 distinct CDR3 sequences, just under 8% occurring once; the ten biggest clones make up roughly 41%. This sample comprised CD8+ T cells sorted from PBMCs, obtained on the day of the yellow fever booster vaccination. These receptors came from a man aged 25-40 years who received the YFV17D yellow fever vaccine.

This sequence joins TRBV9 and TRBJ2-1; D gene ambiguous. Germline CDR1 SGDLS, CDR2 YYNGEE. Trimming removed 5 bases at V and 7 bases at J, with 13 bases between. This CDR3 contains 13 residues. CDR3 sequence reads: CASSHSHWNEQFF. The CDR3 DNA reads as TGTGCCAGCAGTCACTCTCACTGGAATGAGCAGTTCTTC.

The table lists this clonotype with a few counts. The chain uses TRBV15 and TRBJ2-3, with 10 bases that match TRBD2. With 5 bases clipped from V and 6 bases from J, the junction kept 14 bases outside the gene matches. The CDR3 contains 17 residues. Per germline, CDR1 LNHNV and CDR2 YYDKDF (reference sequence). The DNA of the CDR3 is TGTGCCACCAGCGGGGTTCCCTTGACTAGCGGGTTTGATACGCAGTATTTT. Translated: CATSGVPLTSGFDTQYF.

This clonotype was seen a handful of times. The chain uses TRBV11-3 and TRBJ2-7; 12 nucleotides agree with TRBD2. The germline V gene has CDR1 SGHNT and CDR2 YENEEA. The CDR3 covers 14 residues. V gave up 8 bases and J gave up 3 bases; unmatched junction bases: 5. CDR3 region: CASASSGRGYEQYF. Here the CDR3 DNA reads TGTGCCAGCGCCTCTAGCGGGAGGGGCTACGAGCAGTACTTC.

This clonotype was seen ten or more times. The rearrangement links TRBV7-2 to TRBJ2-1; the D gene is possibly TRBD2 (6 bases). Germline assignment: CDR1 SGHTA and CDR2 FQGNSA. V lost 2 bases to trimming and J lost 7 bases, with 15 bases between them. The CDR3 is made up of 15 amino acids. CDR3 sequence (DNA): TGTGCCAGCAGCTTATCACCGGGAGAGGAAAATGAGCAGTTCTTC. Translating gives CASSLSPGEENEQFF.

This clonotype was found a few times. The chain links TRBV7-6 to TRBJ2-7; 7 bases match TRBD1. The CDR3 length is 14 residues. The junction had 8 bases not matched to a gene; V was cut back by 5 bases and J by 4 bases. CDR1 is SGHVS and CDR2 is FNYEAQ in the germline V gene. CDR3 coding DNA: TGTGCCAGCAGCCTACCGGGACAGCAGTACGAGCAGTACTTC. Translating gives CASSLPGQQYEQYF.

The chain joins TRBV5-1 to TRBJ2-1, with 8 nucleotides matching TRBD2. CDR1 and CDR2 from the germline V gene are SGHRS and YFSETQ. CDR3 length equals 17 residues. Trimming removed 2 bases from V and 0 bases from J; junction bases left unmatched: 7. CDR3 bases: TGCGCCAGCAGCTTTGCTAGCGGGCCTATCTCCTACAATGAGCAGTTCTTC. It yields the protein CASSFASGPISYNEQFF.

This clonotype was seen more than once but under ten times. V usage is TRBV20-1 and J usage is TRBJ2-1; D is perhaps TRBD2 (6 bases). Trimming stripped 0 bases from V and 6 bases from J, with 18 bases between. From germline, CDR1 is DFQATT and CDR2 SNEGSKA (reference sequence). The CDR3 covers 16 residues. The CDR3 loop reads CSARDLNGGDGNEQFF. Written as DNA, the CDR3 is TGCAGTGCTAGAGATCTCAACGGAGGGGACGGCAATGAGCAGTTCTTC.

Only a few counts were recorded for this clonotype. This rearrangement joins TRBV7-6 to TRBJ2-1; 9 nucleotides align to TRBD2. Germline CDR1 SGHVS, CDR2 FNYEAQ. The CDR3 loop spans 16 amino acids. J lost 5 bases, V lost 5 bases, and 10 bases had no gene match. The chain's CDR3 is CASSPGAAGGHNEQFF. The CDR3 DNA is TGTGCCAGCAGCCCCGGCGCAGCGGGAGGCCACAATGAGCAGTTCTTC.

This clonotype occurred a few times. This chain connects TRBV7-2 to TRBJ2-2; the D is unclear. V gave up 2 bases and J gave up 5 bases, with 15 bases separating them. Per the germline V gene, CDR1 is SGHTA and CDR2 is FQGNSA. This CDR3 region has 16 residues. This CDR3 reads CASSLITGPGTGELFF. The CDR3 bases are TGTGCCAGCAGCTTAATTACTGGTCCCGGAACCGGGGAGCTGTTTTTT.

This clonotype turned up a few times. This sequence joins TRBV6-5 and TRBJ2-5; TRBD2 is a possible D gene (6 bases). Trimming stripped 5 bases from V and 5 bases from J, with 9 bases between. This CDR3 is 12 amino acids long. Germline V CDR1 and CDR2: MNHEY, SVGAGI. The CDR3 loop is CASSPEGETQYF. The DNA of the CDR3 is TGTGCCAGCAGTCCGGAGGGGGAGACCCAGTACTTC.

Many counts were recorded for this clonotype. The chain has TRBV5-1 and TRBJ2-7; D gene uncertain. Germline V lookup: CDR1 SGHRS, CDR2 YFSETQ. The CDR3 loop spans 13 amino acids. Trimming took off 1 base at V and 7 bases at J, with 12 bases between the two ends. The CDR3 nucleotides read TGCGCCAGCAGCTTGTCCACTTATTTGGAGCAGTACTTC. Translation: CASSLSTYLEQYF.

This clonotype turned up a few times. This chain links TRBV7-2 with TRBJ2-1; no reliable D call. CDR3 length: 16 residues. Looked up from germline, CDR1 is SGHTA and CDR2 is FQGNSA. V shed 5 bases and J shed 0 bases, with 14 bases lying between them. CDR3 in amino acids: CASSPFGVHSYNEQFF. The CDR3 bases are TGTGCCAGCAGCCCCTTTGGCGTTCACTCCTACAATGAGCAGTTCTTC.

The chain is built from TRBV11-2 and TRBJ2-4; D unclear. This CDR3 has 12 amino acids. Deletions cut 4 bases from V and 9 bases from J, with 10 bases between. Germline lookup yields CDR1 SGHAT and CDR2 FQNNGV. The CDR3 is CASSSAVGIQYF. In nucleotides, the CDR3 is TGTGCCAGCAGCTCCGCTGTGGGCATTCAGTACTTC.

This chain uses TRBV6-5 with TRBJ2-2, with D maybe TRBD1 (5 bases). Between the trimmed V and J ends, which lost 0 bases and 5 bases, there was a span of 10 bases. From germline, CDR1 is MNHEY and CDR2 SVGAGI. The CDR3 extends over 15 amino acids. DNA of the CDR3: TGTGCCAGCAGTTACTCGACAGCCTGGACCGGGGAGCTGTTTTTT. Protein: CASSYSTAWTGELFF.

This clonotype was observed at least ten times. The rearrangement joins TRBV7-8 to TRBJ2-2; a possible D gene is TRBD1 (7 bases). This CDR3 is built from 16 residues. The ends were cut back, 2 bases at V and 6 bases at J, with 16 bases in the middle. Germline values: CDR1 SGHVS, CDR2 FQNEAQ. The CDR3 sequence: CASSLKGRGAPGELFF. Here the CDR3 DNA reads TGTGCCAGCAGCTTAAAGGGCAGGGGGGCCCCCGGGGAGCTGTTTTTT.